The clone carrying this T cell receptor beta chain was observed a handful of times. What it binds is unknown. This entry comes from a study of T cells after yellow fever vaccination. As for the study in general: SMART-Seq v4 Ultra Low Input prepared the low-cell-number fractions. Whole-study results and caveats: Researchers report a weaker secondary response that nonetheless peaked faster, day 5 versus 15. Abundant clonotypes from the bulk population could get into FACS-sorted repertoires as contaminants.

TCRdb fed the 5' RACE reads into MiXCR, producing one record per CDR3 protein. The data show 170,000 or so distinct CDR3 sequences, with about a tenth seen just once and around 40% held by the top ten. Germline-derived CDR1 and CDR2 are DFQATT and SNEGSKA (reference sequence). This CDR3 is built from 15 residues. Trimming stripped 5 bases from V and 6 bases from J, with 20 bases between. The clonotype was recovered from a man in his late teens or twenties who received the YFV17D yellow fever vaccine. The V and J genes are TRBV20-1 and TRBJ2-1, with D tentatively TRBD1 (5 bases). The specimen comprised CD8+ T cells sorted from PBMCs, sampled 45 days after the yellow fever booster vaccination. CDR3: CSARPPRGISNEQFF. In DNA form, the CDR3 reads TGCAGTGCTCGGCCCCCAAGGGGCATTTCCAATGAGCAGTTCTTC.